What follows describes a single TCR beta chain. Germline V lookup: CDR1 SGDLS, CDR2 YYNGEE. The CDR3 is 14 amino acids. The V gene lost 6 bases and the J gene lost 1 base, with 11 bases spanning the gap. The entry originates in a study of shared clonotypes between healthy human individuals. Data came from immunoSEQ multiplex PCR; TCRdb stores just in-frame clones and leaves some out. The repertoire holds about 1 million clones, with more than 65% as singletons. The origin of this receptor is a man aged 18 to 29 in good health. Sequencing was done on a sample of memory CD4+ T cells sorted from blood. The subset is: CD45RA-negative fraction. The V gene is TRBV9, the J gene TRBJ1-3, with D perhaps TRBD1 (5 bases). CDR3: CASKAGGSGNTIYF. The CDR3 DNA sequence: TGTGCCAGCAAGGCGGGGGGATCTGGAAACACCATATATTTT.